The clone carrying this TCR beta chain is deemed medium-sized. The antigen is unknown. Cultured CD4+ T-cell DNA underwent Oncomine TCR Beta short-read sequencing. In TCRdb, the PCR reads were re-called with MiXCR into one record per CDR3 protein. The sample holds approximately 9,900 distinct CDR3 sequences, 51% seen once. This sample is drawn from a study of vaccination and CD4 T cells after COVID-19. Unmatched junction bases numbered 10, after V lost 1 base and J lost 5 bases. This CDR3 region has 16 residues. Germline loops: CDR1 SGHAT, CDR2 FQDESV (reference sequence). Treatment defined: roughly ten-day PBMC culture with coronavirus spike peptide pools or control peptides (ViraFEST assay).

The sample comprised CD4+ T cells from blood, cultured in vitro. The V gene is TRBV11-1, the J gene TRBJ1-2, with 7 bases matching TRBD1. This clonotype was obtained from a human donor who had recovered from COVID-19. The CDR3 nucleotides read TGTGCCAGCAGCTTAGTTCCGGGACAGTGGAAATATGGCTACACCTTC. Protein sequence: CASSLVPGQWKYGYTF. The full variable domain, in which reference TRBV11-1 and TRBJ1-2 provide the parts outside the CDR3, is EAEVAQSPRYKITEKSQAVAFWCDPISGHATLYWYRQILGQGPELLVQFQDESVVDDSQLPKDRFSAERLKGVDSTLKIQPAELGDSAMYLCASSLVPGQWKYGYTFGSGTRLTVV.